This TCR beta chain stems from a study of neoadjuvant anti-PD-1 for oral cavity cancer. The V gene's germline CDR1 is SQVTM and CDR2 ANQGSEA. V lost 6 bases and J 4 bases, leaving 18 bases between the germline ends. The CDR3 is 14 residues long. Clones were sequenced by immunoSEQ multiplex PCR, and TCRdb holds only the in-frame ones, with some missing. The table records roughly 18,000 clones, about 65% of them present only once. The chain carries TRBV29-1 and TRBJ1-1, with D tentatively TRBD1 (6 bases). This receptor was identified in a person aged 40 to 85 with oral cavity squamous cell carcinoma. The source material was PBMCs, sampled before nivolumab (anti-PD-1) treatment. The CDR3 coding sequence is TGCAGCGTACCTTCAGGGGCTCGGAGCACTGAAGCTTTCTTT. Translating gives CSVPSGARSTEAFF.